The sequence of this T cell receptor beta chain was determined in a study of T cell repertoires in cytomegalovirus infection. Turning to the study itself: Selected CMV epitopes included recently identified HLA-C-restricted ones as well as well-studied HLA-B-restricted ones. Both a matching HLA type and CMV infection were indicated by public TCR beta signatures.

About this clonotype: Its antigen is still unknown.

General study findings and limits: Clonotypes of TCR beta that were HLA-C-restricted and CMV-specific dominated the ex vivo response.

A single record per CDR3 protein comes from TCRdb applying MiXCR to the reads. The sample consists of hundreds of thousands of distinct CDR3 sequences, 30% to 40% of them appearing once. V lost 0 bases, J lost 0 bases, and 11 bases lay in between. CDR1 is DFQATT and CDR2 is SNEGSKA in the germline V gene (reference sequence). The CDR3 has 16 residues. The TCR was taken from a human donor in good health (CMV status not recorded). Some clones in this sample may be carry-over from other donors' samples. The chain links TRBV20-1 to TRBJ2-2; D possibly corresponds to TRBD2 (6 bases). The source was cultured PBMCs, collected from culture after CMV antigen stimulation. This CDR3 is CSAREFGRTNTGELFF. The CDR3 region has the DNA TGCAGTGCTAGAGAGTTTGGGAGGACGAACACCGGGGAGCTGTTTTTT.